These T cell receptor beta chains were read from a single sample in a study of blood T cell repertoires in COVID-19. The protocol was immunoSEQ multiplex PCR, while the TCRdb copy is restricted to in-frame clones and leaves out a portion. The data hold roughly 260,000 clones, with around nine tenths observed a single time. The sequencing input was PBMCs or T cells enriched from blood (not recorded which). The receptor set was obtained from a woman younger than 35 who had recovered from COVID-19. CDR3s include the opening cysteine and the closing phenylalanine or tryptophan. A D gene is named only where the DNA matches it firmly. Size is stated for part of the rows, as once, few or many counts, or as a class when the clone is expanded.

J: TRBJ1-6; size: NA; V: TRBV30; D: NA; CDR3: CAWSLENSPLHF; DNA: TGTGCCTGGAGTCTGGAGAATTCACCCCTCCACTTT
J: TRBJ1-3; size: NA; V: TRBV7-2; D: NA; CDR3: CASSFSGAGNTIYF; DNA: TGTGCCAGCAGCTTTTCGGGGGCTGGAAACACCATATATTTT
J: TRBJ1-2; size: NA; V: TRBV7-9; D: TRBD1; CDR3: CASSLVQGYGYTF; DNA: TGTGCCAGCAGCTTAGTACAGGGGTATGGCTACACCTTC
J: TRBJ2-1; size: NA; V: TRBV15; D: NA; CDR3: CATSIVDRLKDNEQFF; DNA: TGTGCCACCAGCATTGTTGACAGACTTAAGGACAATGAGCAGTTCTTC
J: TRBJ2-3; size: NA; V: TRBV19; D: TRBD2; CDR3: CASKPRGGDTQYF; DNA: TGTGCCAGTAAACCTCGGGGGGGAGATACGCAGTATTTT
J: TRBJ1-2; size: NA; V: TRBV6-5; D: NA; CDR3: CASSKFRDNDYGYTF; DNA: TGTGCCAGCAGTAAGTTCCGGGACAACGACTATGGCTACACCTTC
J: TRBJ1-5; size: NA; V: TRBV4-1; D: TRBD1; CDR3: CASSQEPTGVGDQPQHF; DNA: TGCGCCAGCAGCCAAGAACCCACAGGGGTAGGGGATCAGCCCCAGCATTTT
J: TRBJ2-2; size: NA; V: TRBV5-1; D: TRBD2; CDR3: CASSLEGLVNTGELFF; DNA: TGCGCCAGCAGCCTGGAGGGACTAGTGAACACCGGGGAGCTGTTTTTT
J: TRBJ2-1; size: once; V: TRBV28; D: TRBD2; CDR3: CASSSNSGRLYNEQFF; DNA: TGTGCCAGCAGTTCCAATAGCGGGAGGCTCTACAATGAGCAGTTCTTC
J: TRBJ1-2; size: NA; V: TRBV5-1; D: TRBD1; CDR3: CASSSATGDSYGYTF; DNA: TGCGCCAGCAGCTCGGCGACAGGGGATAGTTATGGCTACACCTTC
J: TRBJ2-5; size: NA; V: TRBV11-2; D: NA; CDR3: CASSLHPGQETQYF; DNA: TGTGCCAGCAGCTTACATCCAGGTCAAGAGACCCAGTACTTC
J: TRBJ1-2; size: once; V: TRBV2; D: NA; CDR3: CASSDRGYYGYTF; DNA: TGTGCCAGCAGTGACCGGGGGTACTATGGCTACACCTTC
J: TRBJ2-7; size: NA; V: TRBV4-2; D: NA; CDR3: CASSQDRGPGLSYEQYF; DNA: TGTGCCAGCAGCCAAGATCGCGGACCAGGGCTATCCTACGAGCAGTACTTC
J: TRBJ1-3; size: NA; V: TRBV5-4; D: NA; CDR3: CASSLAGGNTIYF; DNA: TGTGCCAGCAGTCTGGCGGGGGGAAACACCATATATTTT
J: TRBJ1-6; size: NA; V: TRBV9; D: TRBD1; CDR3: CASSDHGTAASYNSPLHF; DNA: TGTGCCAGCAGCGATCATGGGACAGCCGCCTCCTATAATTCACCCCTCCACTTT
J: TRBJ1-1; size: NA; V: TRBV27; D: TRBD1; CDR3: CASSSPGQGITEAFF; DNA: TGTGCCAGCAGTTCTCCGGGACAGGGTATCACTGAAGCTTTCTTT
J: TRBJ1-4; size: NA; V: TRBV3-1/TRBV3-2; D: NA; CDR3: CASSQESGRVEKLFF; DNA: TGTGCCAGCAGCCAAGAGTCGGGGAGAGTTGAAAAACTGTTTTTT
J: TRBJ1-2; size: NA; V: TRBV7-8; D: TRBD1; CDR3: CASSQTGQGAYGYTF; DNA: TGTGCCAGCAGCCAAACGGGACAGGGGGCCTATGGCTACACCTTC
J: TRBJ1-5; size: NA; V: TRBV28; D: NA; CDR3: CASSFRQGYSNQPQHF; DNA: TGTGCCAGCAGTTTCCGTCAGGGATATAGCAATCAGCCCCAGCATTTT
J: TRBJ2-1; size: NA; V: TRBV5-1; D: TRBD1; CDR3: CASSLEGAGYNEQFF; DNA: TGCGCCAGCAGCTTGGAGGGGGCTGGCTACAATGAGCAGTTCTTC
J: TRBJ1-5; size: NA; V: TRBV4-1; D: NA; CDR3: CASSPQDSDSNQPQHF; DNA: TGCGCCAGCAGCCCTCAAGACAGTGACAGCAATCAGCCCCAGCATTTT
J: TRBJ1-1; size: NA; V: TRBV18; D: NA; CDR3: CASSPPVGASTEAFF; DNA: TGTGCCAGCTCACCACCGGTGGGGGCGAGCACTGAAGCTTTCTTT
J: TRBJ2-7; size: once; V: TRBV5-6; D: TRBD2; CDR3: CASSLGLVGTSVDEQYF; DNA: TGTGCCAGCAGCTTGGGCCTCGTGGGGACTAGCGTGGACGAGCAGTACTTC
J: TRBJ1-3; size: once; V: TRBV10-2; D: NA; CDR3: CASSESAGSSGNTIYF; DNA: TGCGCCAGCAGTGAGTCGGCAGGGTCCTCTGGAAACACCATATATTTT
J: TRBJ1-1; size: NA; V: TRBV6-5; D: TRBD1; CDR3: CASSYSGTGNTEAFF; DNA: TGTGCCAGCAGTTACTCCGGGACAGGGAACACTGAAGCTTTCTTT
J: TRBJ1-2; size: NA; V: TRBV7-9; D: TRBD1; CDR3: CASSFLQGAGGYTF; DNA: TGTGCCAGCAGCTTCTTACAGGGGGCGGGTGGCTACACCTTC
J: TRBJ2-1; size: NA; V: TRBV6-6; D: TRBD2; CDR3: CASRSDGTSGIAEQFF; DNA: TGTGCCAGCAGGAGTGACGGGACTAGCGGGATCGCCGAGCAGTTCTTC
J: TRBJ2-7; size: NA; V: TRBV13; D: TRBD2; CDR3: CASSLGLGGSYEQYF; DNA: TGTGCCAGCAGCTTAGGTCTCGGGGGGTCCTACGAGCAGTACTTC
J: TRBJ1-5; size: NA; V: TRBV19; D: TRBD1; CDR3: CASSIQGENQPQHF; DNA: TGTGCCAGTAGTATACAGGGGGAGAATCAGCCCCAGCATTTT
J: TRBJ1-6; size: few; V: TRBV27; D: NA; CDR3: CASSLDRGQSPLHF; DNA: TGTGCCAGCAGCCTGGACAGAGGGCAATCACCCCTCCACTTT
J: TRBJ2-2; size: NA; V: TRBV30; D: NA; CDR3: CAWSPGRTGELFF; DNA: TGTGCCTGGAGTCCGGGGAGGACCGGGGAGCTGTTTTTT
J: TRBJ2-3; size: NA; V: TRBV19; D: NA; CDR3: CASSMAGKYTDTQYF; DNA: TGTGCCAGTAGTATGGCAGGGAAGTACACAGATACGCAGTATTTT
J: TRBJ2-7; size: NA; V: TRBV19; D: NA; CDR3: CASSEQGGYEQYF; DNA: TGTGCCAGTAGTGAACAGGGGGGGTACGAGCAGTACTTC
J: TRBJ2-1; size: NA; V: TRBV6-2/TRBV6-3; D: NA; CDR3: CASSYSWPNNEQFF; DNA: TGTGCCAGCAGTTACTCCTGGCCGAACAATGAGCAGTTCTTC
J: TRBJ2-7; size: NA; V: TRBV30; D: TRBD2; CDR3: CAWSEAGGPSLQYF; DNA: TGTGCCTGGAGTGAAGCGGGAGGGCCTTCACTCCAGTACTTC
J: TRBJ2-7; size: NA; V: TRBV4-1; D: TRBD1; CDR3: CASSPYDRDYEQYF; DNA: TGCGCCAGCAGCCCCTACGACAGGGACTACGAGCAGTACTTC
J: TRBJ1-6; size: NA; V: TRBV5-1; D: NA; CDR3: CASSLESGSSPLHF; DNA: TGCGCCAGCAGCTTGGAGTCAGGCAGTTCACCCCTCCACTTT
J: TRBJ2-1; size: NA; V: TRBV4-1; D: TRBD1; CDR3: CASSHGRGPGPDSYNEQFF; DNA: TGCGCCAGCAGCCATGGCAGGGGGCCCGGCCCCGACTCCTACAATGAGCAGTTCTTC
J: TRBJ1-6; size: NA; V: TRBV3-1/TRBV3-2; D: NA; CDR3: CASSHTSDTPYNSPLHF; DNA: TGTGCCAGCAGCCACACTTCGGACACACCGTATAATTCACCCCTCCACTTT
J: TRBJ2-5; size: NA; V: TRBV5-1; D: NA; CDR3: CASSLEGLAGYQETQYF; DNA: TGCGCCAGCAGCTTGGAAGGCCTAGCTGGGTACCAAGAGACCCAGTACTTC
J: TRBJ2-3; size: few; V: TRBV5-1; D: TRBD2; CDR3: CASRLAGRKDTQYF; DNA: TGCGCCAGTCGTTTAGCGGGGAGGAAAGATACGCAGTATTTT
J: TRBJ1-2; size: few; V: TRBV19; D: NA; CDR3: CASSIASGANYGYTF; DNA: TGTGCCAGTAGTATAGCCTCGGGTGCTAACTATGGCTACACCTTC
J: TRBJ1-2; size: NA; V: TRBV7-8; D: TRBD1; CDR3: CASSIRQGASGYTF; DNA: TGTGCCAGCAGCATAAGACAGGGGGCGAGTGGCTACACCTTC
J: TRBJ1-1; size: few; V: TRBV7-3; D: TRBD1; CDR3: CASSHPGTGETEAFF; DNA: TGTGCCAGCAGCCACCCGGGAACAGGGGAGACTGAAGCTTTCTTT
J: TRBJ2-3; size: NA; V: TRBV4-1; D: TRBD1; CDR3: CASSNTGVRTDTQYF; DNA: TGCGCCAGCAGCAACACAGGGGTGAGGACAGATACGCAGTATTTT
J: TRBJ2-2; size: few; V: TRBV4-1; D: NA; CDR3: CASRGSANTGELFF; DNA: TGCGCCAGCAGGGGCTCGGCGAATACCGGGGAGCTGTTTTTT
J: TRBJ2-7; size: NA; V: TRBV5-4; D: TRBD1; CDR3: CASSLEGDSYEQYF; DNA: TGTGCCAGCAGCTTGGAAGGGGACAGCTACGAGCAGTACTTC
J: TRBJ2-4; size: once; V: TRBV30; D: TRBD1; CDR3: CAWSQGDEVNIQYF; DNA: TGTGCCTGGAGTCAGGGGGACGAGGTAAACATTCAGTACTTC